The clone carrying this T cell receptor (beta chain) was found a few times. The data originate from a study of T cells in Graves' hyperthyroidism and ophthalmopathy. Around 10 ml fresh peripheral blood yielded the PBMCs. Amplification yielded TCR beta CDR3 regions, with RNA transcripts as the source. An initial round of RT-PCR targeting the TCR CDR3 relied on the HTBI primer set. TCRdb re-analysed the multiplex PCR reads in MiXCR, keeping a single row per CDR3 protein. The top ten hold about 9.1% of the sample, which has 300,000 to 450,000 distinct CDR3 sequences, roughly an eighth seen once. This receptor was obtained from a woman aged 18-30 years with Graves' hyperthyroidism. The specimen sequenced was blood.

The CDR3 is CASSSPSGNPDTQYF. CDR3 sequence (DNA): TGTGCCAGCAGTTCCCCAAGCGGGAATCCAGATACGCAGTATTTT. V usage is TRBV28 and J usage is TRBJ2-3; 7 positions agree with TRBD2. Looked up from germline, CDR1 is MDHEN and CDR2 is SYDVKM. The CDR3 sequence is 15 residues long. V was pared by 4 bases and J by 4 bases, with 8 bases of the junction left unmatched. Full variable domain (outside the CDR3, taken from reference TRBV28 and TRBJ2-3): DVKVTQSSRYLVKRTGEKVFLECVQDMDHENMFWYRQDPGLGLRLIYFSYDVKMKEKGDIPEGYSVSREKKERFSLILESASTNQTSMYLCASSSPSGNPDTQYFGPGTRLTVL.